This paragraph reports one TCR beta chain. What it binds is unknown. The repertoire was sequenced with immunoSEQ multiplex PCR; TCRdb's copy has only in-frame clones and lacks some. This sample has approximately 89,000 clones, with more than 75% found just once. These data originate in a study of OX40 agonist ivuxolimab in advanced cancers. Study background: Head and neck, renal cell, melanoma or hepatocellular carcinoma were the cancers that dose-escalation patients had.

The study's findings and limits: The antigen specificity of the peripheral T cells (those that were expanded) was not determined. Clonal expansion was seen in CD4+ and CD8+ blood T cells by week 6 at 0.1 to 3.0 mg/kg.

The CDR3 runs 15 residues. Germline V lookup: CDR1 SGHNT, CDR2 YYREEE (reference sequence). Trimming removed 4 bases from V and 5 bases from J; junction bases left unmatched: 10. Sequences were derived from CD4+ or CD8+ T cells sorted from blood, sampled in a trial of the OX40 agonist ivuxolimab. The TCR originated in an adult with an advanced solid tumor such as melanoma, head and neck, liver or kidney cancer. This chain links TRBV5-4 with TRBJ2-7; 9 bases match TRBD1. The CDR3 sequence is CASSLMGTGFDEQYF. Here the CDR3 DNA reads TGTGCCAGCAGCCTAATGGGGACAGGGTTCGACGAGCAGTACTTC.